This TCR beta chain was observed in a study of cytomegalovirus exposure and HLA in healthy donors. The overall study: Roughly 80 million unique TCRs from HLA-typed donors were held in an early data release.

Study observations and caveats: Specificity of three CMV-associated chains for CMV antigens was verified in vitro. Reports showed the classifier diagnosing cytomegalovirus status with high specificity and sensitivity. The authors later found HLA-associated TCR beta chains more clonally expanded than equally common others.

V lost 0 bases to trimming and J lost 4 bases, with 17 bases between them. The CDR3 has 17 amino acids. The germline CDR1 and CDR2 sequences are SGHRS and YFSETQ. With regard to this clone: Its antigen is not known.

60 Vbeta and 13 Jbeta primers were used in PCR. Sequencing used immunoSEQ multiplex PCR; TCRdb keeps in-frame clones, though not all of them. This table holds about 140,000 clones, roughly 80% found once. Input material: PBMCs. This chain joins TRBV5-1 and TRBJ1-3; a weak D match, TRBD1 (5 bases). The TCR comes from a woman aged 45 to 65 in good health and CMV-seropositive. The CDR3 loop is CASSLEFRGTSGNTIYF. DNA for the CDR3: TGCGCCAGCAGCTTGGAATTTCGGGGGACTTCGGGAAACACCATATATTTT.